This T cell receptor beta chain was recorded in a study of early T cells in non-severe SARS-CoV-2 infection. As for the study in general: Chains were not paired, and sequencing was done on bulk RNA from unsorted whole blood.

Study observations and caveats: Missing private and CD4 specificities, VDJdb matching favored anti-spike CD8 responses.

This clonotype was found many times. Its antigen is not known. The CDR3 is 13 residues long. Germline CDR1 and CDR2: DFQATT and SNEGSKA (reference sequence). Between the trimmed V and J ends, which lost 5 bases and 0 bases, there was a span of 11 bases. TCRdb re-called the 5' RACE reads with MiXCR, one entry per CDR3 protein. The table has around 37,000 distinct CDR3 sequences, around 9% seen once; the top ten hold roughly 13%. The sequencing input was whole blood. The V gene is TRBV20-1, the J gene TRBJ2-7; D possibly corresponds to TRBD1 (6 bases). The clonotype was recovered from an adult who was a healthcare worker with PCR-confirmed SARS-CoV-2 infection or an uninfected control (not recorded which). CDR3 protein: CSADHRDSYEQYF. CDR3 nucleotides: TGCAGTGCTGACCACAGGGACTCCTACGAGCAGTACTTC.